This TCR beta chain emerged from a study of T-cell reconstitution after alpha-beta-depleted transplantation in children. Findings of the study overall: Surviving thymic progenitors and recipient T cells were the source of high TCRbeta diversity at day 60 in some patients. The authors attributed T-cell counts and diversity one year after transplant mostly to newly produced T cells. Roughly two months post-transplant, alpha-beta T cells reportedly originated from several hundred graft clones that had expanded.

Notes on this clonotype: The antigen is not known.

The CDR3 loop spans 17 amino acids. V gave up 0 bases and J gave up 1 base; unmatched junction bases: 8. The germline V gene encodes CDR1 SGHRS and CDR2 YFSETQ. It was with unique molecular identifiers that the TCRbeta library was prepared. One entry per CDR3 protein results from TCRdb running MiXCR on the PCR reads. The repertoire has approximately 500,000 distinct CDR3 sequences, 25% to 30% of them found once; the top ten carry around a third. This clonotype was sampled from a boy under two years old with Wiskott-Aldrich syndrome, due to receive a stem cell transplant. The sample here was PBMCs, taken before TCRalphabeta/CD19-depleted stem cell transplant. V and J are TRBV5-1 and TRBJ2-3; 7 bases align to TRBD2. The CDR3 here is CASSLDPLAGGTDTQYF. The CDR3 DNA follows: TGCGCCAGCAGCTTGGACCCGTTAGCGGGCGGCACAGATACGCAGTATTTT.